This paragraph reports one T cell receptor beta chain. Its antigen is not identified. These data come from a study of shared clonotypes between healthy human individuals. General study results and limits: For naive CD4 cells, approximately 5% of clonotypes were shared across a few donors. Clonotype sharing among the donors was expected to vary with sequencing depth. On the whole, naive subsets had larger estimated richness than memory subsets had.

The V and J ends lost 4 bases and 0 bases respectively, with 11 bases between them. The CDR3 sequence is 15 residues long. Germline V CDR1 and CDR2: SGHDN, FVKESK. Healthy and HIV-negative, the adult donors had no recent acute infections or vaccinations. TCRdb keeps only in-frame clones here, not all; method: immunoSEQ multiplex PCR. The table lists roughly 2,300,000 clones, 80% to 95% of them singletons, with approximately 0.41% in the top ten. The source is a man younger than 30 in good health. Some clones in this sample may be carry-over from other donors' samples. The sample comprised naive CD4+ T cells from PBMCs. Subset described: CD45RA+ positively selected. The chain recombines TRBV14 with TRBJ2-3, with D uncertain. CDR3 protein: CASSLSDTSTDTQYF. For the CDR3, the DNA is TGTGCCAGCAGCCTCAGTGACACTAGCACAGATACGCAGTATTTT.